These 17 T cell receptor beta chains originate from one sample sequenced in a study of blood T cell repertoires in COVID-19. Only in-frame clones appear in the TCRdb table, and some are missing; sequencing was by immunoSEQ multiplex PCR. The data hold about 240,000 clones, with roughly 90% observed a single time. Sequencing used peripheral blood. All receptors derive from a man between 60 and 75 years old who had recovered from COVID-19.

The rearrangement uses TRBV5-6 and TRBJ2-2; the D gene is possibly TRBD1 (6 bases). With 4 bases removed from V and 5 bases from J, the gap between germline ends came to 12 bases. The CDR3 length is 14 residues. Germline V gene data show CDR1 as SGHDT and CDR2 as YYEEEE. The CDR3 DNA is TGTGCCAGCAGCCCCGCAAGGGGGACCGGGGAGCTGTTTTTT. It encodes CASSPARGTGELFF.

The gene calls are TRBV18 and TRBJ1-3, with D hard to call. Deletions cut 0 bases from V and 0 bases from J, with 9 bases between. Germline V gene sequence: CDR1 KGHSH, CDR2 LQKENI. The CDR3 covers 16 residues. CDR3: CASSPPAADSGNTIYF. CDR3 coding DNA: TGTGCCAGCTCACCACCCGCCGCGGACTCTGGAAACACCATATATTTT.

The rearrangement links TRBV7-8 to TRBJ1-3; D unclear. Germline CDR1 and CDR2: SGHVS and FQNEAQ. This CDR3 comprises 17 residues. V dropped 2 bases and J dropped 0 bases, with 14 bases sitting between them. CDR3 residues: CASSLIRSAGSGNTIYF. The CDR3 DNA reads TGTGCCAGCAGCTTAATCCGGTCAGCGGGCTCTGGAAACACCATATATTTT.

For the CDR3, the DNA is TGTGCCAGCAGCTTAAGACGGGTTAGCACAGATACGCAGTATTTT. Protein product: CASSLRRVSTDTQYF. The gene calls are TRBV11-2 and TRBJ2-3, with D unclear. The CDR3 is 15 amino acids. CDR1 is SGHAT, CDR2 FQNNGV, per germline. With 2 bases removed from V and 0 bases from J, the gap between germline ends came to 9 bases.

This chain links TRBV12-3 or TRBV12-4 with TRBJ1-1; D might be TRBD1 (5 bases). Trimming cost V 6 bases and J 1 base, with 9 bases left between them. This CDR3 has 13 residues. The CDR3 region is CASREQANTEAFF. CDR3 DNA: TGTGCCAGCAGGGAACAGGCGAACACTGAAGCTTTCTTT.

The gene calls are TRBV5-5 and TRBJ1-2, with D perhaps matching TRBD1 (6 bases). Germline lookup yields CDR1 SGHKS and CDR2 YYEKEE (reference sequence). The ends were cut back, 4 bases at V and 4 bases at J, with 14 bases in the middle. The CDR3 has 14 amino acids. CDR3 in amino acids: CASSALQGGYGYTF. In nucleotides, the CDR3 is TGTGCCAGCAGCGCCCTACAGGGTGGCTATGGCTACACCTTC. The full variable domain, rest sourced from reference TRBV5-5 and TRBJ1-2, is DAGVTQSPTHLIKTRGQQVTLRCSPISGHKSVSWYQQVLGQGPQFIFQYYEKEERGRGNFPDRFSARQFPNYSSELNVNALLLGDSALYLCASSALQGGYGYTFGSGTRLTVV.

This clone appeared a few times. The V call is TRBV19, the J call TRBJ1-1, with a possible D match to TRBD1 (6 bases). This CDR3 spans 14 amino acids. V was clipped by 5 bases and J by 5 bases, with 15 bases between them. Germline V CDR1 and CDR2: LNHDA, SQIVND (reference sequence). The CDR3 protein is CASSATRGATEAFF. The CDR3 nucleotides are TGTGCCAGTAGTGCCACCAGGGGCGCGACTGAAGCTTTCTTT.

A note on this clone: This specimen includes other DNA sequences encoding the same CDR3. The chain combines TRBV6-6 with TRBJ1-2; D possibly corresponds to TRBD1 (6 bases). The CDR3 length is 12 residues. The V gene's germline CDR1 is MNHNY and CDR2 SVGAGI (reference sequence). V dropped 7 bases and J dropped 4 bases, with 10 bases sitting between them. CDR3 coding DNA: TGTGCCAGCACCGGACAGAGCTATGGCTACACCTTC. Its protein is CASTGQSYGYTF.

The table lists this clone with a few counts. The J gene is TRBJ2-2, the V gene TRBV9; TRBD2 is a possible D gene (6 bases). Germline V lookup: CDR1 SGDLS, CDR2 YYNGEE. This CDR3 has 16 amino acids. The V and J ends lost 2 bases and 2 bases respectively, with 13 bases between them. CDR3 in amino acids: CASSVGGALNTGELFF. The DNA of the CDR3 is TGTGCCAGCAGCGTGGGCGGGGCACTAAACACCGGGGAGCTGTTTTTT.

The chain links TRBV5-1 to TRBJ2-3; 8 positions match TRBD1. Germline V gene lookup returns CDR1 SGHRS and CDR2 YFSETQ. V trimming: 0 bases; J trimming: 5 bases; junction bases outside the gene matches: 11. This CDR3 contains 17 residues. CDR3 sequence (DNA): TGCGCCAGCAGCTTGGGGGCAGGGGGCTATCCTCGAGATACGCAGTATTTT. This translates into CASSLGAGGYPRDTQYF.

The genes are TRBV30 and TRBJ1-1, with a weak D call TRBD1 (6 bases). The germline V gene has CDR1 GTSNPN and CDR2 SVGIG (reference sequence). Trimming left V 4 bases short and J 0 bases short, with 9 bases between. CDR3 length: 13 amino acids. CDR3 in DNA: TGTGCCTGGACAGGGGCACTGAACACTGAAGCTTTCTTT. Residues: CAWTGALNTEAFF.

The rearrangement uses TRBV12-5 and TRBJ1-3; unclear D gene. The CDR3 extends over 13 amino acids. With 2 bases removed from V and 3 bases from J, the gap between germline ends came to 5 bases. Germline V gives CDR1 LGHNT, CDR2 FRNRAP. The CDR3 loop reads CASGLTNGNTIYF. In DNA, the CDR3 is TGTGCTAGTGGTTTGACAAATGGAAACACCATATATTTT. Filled out from reference TRBV12-5 and TRBJ1-3, the complete variable domain reads DARVTQTPRHKVTEMGQEVTMRCQPILGHNTVFWYRQTMMQGLELLAYFRNRAPLDDSGMPKDRFSAEMPDATLATLKIQPSEPRDSAVYFCASGLTNGNTIYFGEGSWLTVV.

The rearrangement joins TRBV11-2 to TRBJ2-5; 7 bases match TRBD1. V lost 0 bases and J lost 6; bases outside the gene matches: 4. The CDR3 runs to 14 residues. Germline V lookup: CDR1 SGHAT, CDR2 FQNNGV. The CDR3 is CASSLDRGPKTQYF. The CDR3 DNA follows: TGTGCCAGCAGCTTAGATAGGGGGCCGAAGACCCAGTACTTC.

The rearrangement uses TRBV11-2 and TRBJ2-5, with D perhaps matching TRBD1 (6 bases). The CDR3 extends over 13 amino acids. Trimming took off 5 bases at V and 5 bases at J, with 12 bases between the two ends. Germline loops: CDR1 SGHAT, CDR2 FQNNGV. CDR3 sequence reads: CASSDSGVETQYF. CDR3 DNA sequence: TGTGCCAGCAGCGATTCAGGGGTCGAGACCCAGTACTTC.

The DNA of the CDR3 is TGTGCCAGCAGTTTTTTGCAGGGCGTAACTAGCACAGATACGCAGTATTTT. This translates into CASSFLQGVTSTDTQYF. The chain combines TRBV27 with TRBJ2-3; the D gene is possibly TRBD1 (5 bases). This CDR3 is built from 17 residues. The V gene's germline CDR1 is MNHEY and CDR2 SMNVEV (reference sequence). V was clipped by 3 bases and J by 0 bases, with 16 bases between them.

V is TRBV2 and J is TRBJ2-1, with 7 bases aligning to TRBD1. The V and J ends lost 5 bases and 8 bases, in that order; junction bases with no gene match: 15. Per the germline V gene, CDR1 is SNHLY and CDR2 is FYNNEI. The CDR3 consists of 16 residues. CDR3 protein: CASSYEGQSYRYEQFF. The CDR3 nucleotides read TGTGCCAGCAGTTATGAGGGACAGAGCTATCGCTATGAGCAGTTCTTC.

A single count supports this clone. This chain links TRBV25-1 with TRBJ2-6; 8 bases align to TRBD2. Trimming removed 5 bases from V and 0 bases from J; junction bases left unmatched: 3. Germline assignment: CDR1 MGHDK and CDR2 SYGVNS. CDR3 size: 16 residues. CDR3 amino acids: CASSSGGHSGANVLTF. The CDR3 coding sequence is TGTGCCAGCAGTAGCGGGGGCCACTCTGGGGCCAACGTCCTGACTTTC.